One sample yielded the 5 T cell receptor beta chains listed below, sequenced in a study of early T cells in non-severe SARS-CoV-2 infection. TCRdb reanalysed the 5' RACE reads using MiXCR and keeps one entry per CDR3 protein. Of some 30,000 distinct CDR3 sequences listed, 6.6% were seen once; the top ten hold approximately 2.7%. Sequencing was carried out using whole blood. Source of these receptors: an adult who was a healthcare worker with PCR-confirmed SARS-CoV-2 infection or an uninfected control (not recorded which).

Many counts were recorded for this clonotype. The chain is built from TRBV12-3 or TRBV12-4 and TRBJ1-5, with D maybe TRBD1 (6 bases). V lost 6 bases and J 1 base, leaving 10 bases between the germline ends. This CDR3 is built from 14 residues. The CDR3 DNA is TGTGCCAGCAGCTCCACAGGGAGCAATCAGCCCCAGCATTTT. Its translation: CASSSTGSNQPQHF.

This clonotype was picked up many times. The gene calls are TRBV28 and TRBJ2-7; TRBD1 matches at 10 bases. CDR3 length equals 17 residues. The V gene's germline CDR1 is MDHEN and CDR2 SYDVKM. V was pared by 5 bases and J by 0 bases, with 10 bases of the junction left unmatched. CDR3 residues: CASSLPWTGGFSYEQYF. The CDR3 region has the DNA TGTGCCAGCAGTCTTCCTTGGACAGGGGGATTCTCCTACGAGCAGTACTTC.

This clonotype was found many times. V gene TRBV20-1 combines with J gene TRBJ1-5; a weak D match, TRBD1 (6 bases). The CDR3 is 12 amino acids. Looked up from germline, CDR1 is DFQATT and CDR2 is SNEGSKA (reference sequence). In DNA, the CDR3 is TGCTCCGGACAGAAGCACAATCAGCCCCAGCATTTT. Encoded protein: CSGQKHNQPQHF.

V and J are TRBV20-1 and TRBJ1-2, with 7 bases fitting TRBD1. CDR1 is DFQATT, CDR2 SNEGSKA, per germline (reference sequence). With 1 base clipped from V and 8 bases from J, the junction kept 13 bases outside the gene matches. The CDR3 sequence is 15 residues long. The CDR3 sequence is CSARGTGAGRRGYTF. The CDR3 bases are TGCAGTGCTAGAGGAACAGGGGCTGGGCGTAGAGGCTACACCTTC.

The table lists this clonotype with many counts. V is TRBV7-6 and J is TRBJ1-4; 8 bases agree with TRBD1. There are 14 residues in the CDR3. V was clipped by 1 base and J by 6 bases; unmatched bases: 1. Per germline, CDR1 SGHVS and CDR2 FNYEAQ. CDR3 region: CASSLGTGYEKLFF. The CDR3 nucleotides read TGTGCCAGCAGCTTAGGGACAGGGTATGAAAAACTGTTTTTT.